One sample yielded the 14 T cell receptor beta chains listed below, sequenced in a study of T cell clonotyping in hematopoietic cell transplantation. The assay was immunoSEQ multiplex PCR, and TCRdb's table has in-frame clones only and misses some. The sample records some 9,300 clones, 40% to 65% being singletons. This material consisted of peripheral blood mononuclear cells, taken 100 days after allogeneic stem cell transplant. All receptors come from a female patient aged 50-59 years who had an allogeneic stem cell transplant from an unrelated donor, so the T cells may come from the graft donor. Some clones in this sample may be carry-over from other donors' samples.

The table lists this clone with a few counts. CDR3 nucleotides: TGCGCCAGCAGCCCGCTAGCGGGGAAGGATTACGAGCAGTACTTC. It is translated as CASSPLAGKDYEQYF. The V call is TRBV4-3, the J call TRBJ2-7; 9 nucleotides agree with TRBD2. The CDR3 has 15 residues. Germline lookup yields CDR1 LGHNA and CDR2 YSLEER. The V gene end was trimmed by 4 bases and the J gene end by 4 bases; junction bases not matched to a gene: 8.

The genes are TRBV4-1 and TRBJ1-2, with 8 nucleotides matching TRBD1. V trimming: 1 base; J trimming: 6 bases; junction bases outside the gene matches: 1. The CDR3 is made up of 13 amino acids. The V gene's germline CDR1 is MGHRA and CDR2 YSYEKL. Written as DNA, the CDR3 is TGCGCCAGCAGCCAAGTGACAGGGGATGGCTACACCTTC. Protein sequence: CASSQVTGDGYTF.

The chain recombines TRBV6-5 with TRBJ2-2; no firm D call. The CDR3 loop spans 13 amino acids. V was trimmed by 6 bases and J by 6 bases, leaving 11 bases between them. CDR1 and CDR2 (germline): MNHEY, SVGAGI. The CDR3 DNA sequence: TGTGCCAGCAGGCCGCTACAGTCCGGGGAGCTGTTTTTT. Translated, it gives CASRPLQSGELFF.

This clone is medium-sized within its sample. The chain couples TRBV7-9 to TRBJ1-2, with D unclear. The CDR3 spans 15 residues. Per germline, CDR1 SEHNR and CDR2 FQNEAQ (reference sequence). Between the trimmed V and J ends, which lost 6 bases and 3 bases, there was a span of 17 bases. CDR3 coding DNA: TGTGCCAGCAGTGGTGTCGGCAAGCTTGACTATGGCTACACCTTC. This codes for CASSGVGKLDYGYTF. Full variable domain (missing parts from reference TRBV7-9 and TRBJ1-2): DTGVSQNPRHKITKRGQNVTFRCDPISEHNRLYWYRQTLGQGPEFLTYFQNEAQLEKSRLLSDRFSAERPKGSFSTLEIQRTEQGDSAMYLCASSGVGKLDYGYTFGSGTRLTVV.

This clone was detected a few times. This chain links TRBV5-1 with TRBJ1-2, with D possibly matching TRBD1 (5 bases). Trimming left V 4 bases short and J 8 bases short, with 12 bases between. This CDR3 has 12 amino acids. Per the germline V gene, CDR1 is SGHRS and CDR2 is YFSETQ. The CDR3 is CASSGAGIGYTF. The CDR3 DNA sequence: TGCGCCAGCAGCGGCGCAGGGATCGGCTACACCTTC.

The chain is built from TRBV28 and TRBJ2-7; 8 bases agree with TRBD2. Germline V lookup: CDR1 MDHEN, CDR2 SYDVKM. The trim removed 2 bases at V and 3 bases at J, leaving 3 bases unmatched. This CDR3 has 14 amino acids. CDR3 bases: TGTGCCAGCAGTTTAGCGGGAGGCCGCTACGAGCAGTACTTC. Its protein is CASSLAGGRYEQYF.

The chain links TRBV6-5 to TRBJ1-2, with D perhaps matching TRBD1 (5 bases). The V end lost 7 bases, the J end lost 8 bases, and 17 bases lay between the germline ends. The germline CDR1 and CDR2 sequences are MNHEY and SVGAGI. This CDR3 comprises 13 residues. CDR3 in amino acids: CASTGRNFQGYTF. The CDR3 DNA follows: TGTGCCAGCACGGGACGGAACTTTCAAGGCTACACCTTC.

V usage is TRBV6-5 and J usage is TRBJ2-5, with a possible D match to TRBD2 (6 bases). Judging by the DNA end, TRBJ2-7 fits better; the J call may be wrong. Per the germline V gene, CDR1 is MNHEY and CDR2 is SVGAGI. CDR3 length: 14 amino acids. CDR3 nucleotides: TGTGCCAGCAGTTACCGGGACTCCTCCTACGAGCAGTACTTC. Encoded protein: CASSYRDSSYEQYF.

DNA of the CDR3: TGTGCCAGCAGTTCGGAGACAGCAGTATACGAGCAGTACTTC. This encodes CASSSETAVYEQYF. This rearrangement joins TRBV5-6 to TRBJ2-7; the D gene is possibly TRBD1 (5 bases). This CDR3 has 14 residues. Germline CDR1 SGHDT, CDR2 YYEEEE. Trimming stripped 5 bases from V and 4 bases from J, with 16 bases between.

This clone counts as medium-sized (0.01 to 0.1%). The chain uses TRBV10-3 and TRBJ1-4; the D is unclear. Germline V gene lookup returns CDR1 ENHRY and CDR2 SYGVKD. V dropped 3 bases and J dropped 0 bases, with 11 bases sitting between them. This CDR3 comprises 16 residues. CDR3 DNA sequence: TGTGCCATCAGTGAAACGCAGCGAGCAACTAATGAAAAACTGTTTTTT. Translated, it gives CAISETQRATNEKLFF.

The genes are TRBV9 and TRBJ2-5; 11 nucleotides line up with TRBD2. This CDR3 spans 16 amino acids. Germline V gives CDR1 SGDLS, CDR2 YYNGEE. The V gene end was trimmed by 0 bases and the J gene end by 5 bases; junction bases not matched to a gene: 6. DNA of the CDR3: TGTGCCAGCAGCGTAGAGGTAGCGGGAGGGGCGGAGACCCAGTACTTC. Amino acids: CASSVEVAGGAETQYF.

The V gene is TRBV30, the J gene TRBJ1-1; no clear D. The CDR3 length is 10 residues. The germline CDR1 and CDR2 sequences are GTSNPN and SVGIG (reference sequence). V lost 0 bases and J lost 8, with 4 bases in between. CDR3 amino acids: CAWSVLEAFF. CDR3 nucleotide sequence: TGTGCCTGGAGTGTACTGGAAGCTTTCTTT.

This clone came up a few times. The CDR3 bases are TGTGCCAGCAGTGAACGGACTCGGGCCGACGAGCAGTACTTC. It translates to CASSERTRADEQYF. The rearrangement joins TRBV6-1 to TRBJ2-7, with D tentatively TRBD2 (5 bases). V lost 2 bases and J lost 5, with 13 bases in between. Germline V gene sequence: CDR1 MNHNS, CDR2 SASEGT. The CDR3 loop spans 14 amino acids.

Within the sample, this clone is medium-sized. The chain combines TRBV29-1 with TRBJ2-7; TRBD2 matches 7 bases. V lost 0 bases, J lost 2 bases, and 13 bases stayed unmatched. Germline loops: CDR1 SQVTM, CDR2 ANQGSEA. The length of the CDR3 is 17 residues. The CDR3 loop reads CSVEDPEDELAPYEQYF. In nucleotides, the CDR3 is TGCAGCGTTGAAGATCCAGAGGATGAACTAGCGCCCTACGAGCAGTACTTC.